The 25 T cell receptor beta chains in this list originate from one sample, sequenced in a study of blood T cell repertoires in COVID-19. Libraries were prepared by immunoSEQ multiplex PCR; TCRdb keeps only in-frame clonotypes and omits some of them. This table has about half a million clones, about 85% appearing once. Material for sequencing was PBMCs or T cells enriched from blood (not recorded which). These receptors were taken from a woman aged 55-70 years who had recovered from COVID-19.

CDR3 protein: CASIRTWTGNYGYTF. The CDR3 DNA is TGTGCCAGCATACGGACCTGGACAGGAAACTATGGCTACACCTTC. The chain combines TRBV2 with TRBJ1-2; TRBD1 agrees at 7 bases. Trimming took 7 bases from V and 2 from J; bases not matched to a gene: 10. Looked up from germline, CDR1 is SNHLY and CDR2 is FYNNEI. The CDR3 has 15 amino acids.

This clone was found once. V is TRBV7-6 and J is TRBJ2-1, with 14 bases fitting TRBD2. Germline CDR1 is SGHVS and CDR2 is FNYEAQ. The junction had 6 bases not matched to a gene; V was cut back by 5 bases and J by 9 bases. This CDR3 contains 15 residues. The CDR3 loop is CASSRGLAGEGEQFF. In DNA, the CDR3 is TGTGCCAGCAGCCGGGGACTAGCGGGGGAGGGTGAGCAGTTCTTC. Full variable domain (outside the CDR3, taken from reference TRBV7-6 and TRBJ2-1): GAGVSQSPRYKVTKRGQDVALRCDPISGHVSLYWYRQALGQGPEFLTYFNYEAQQDKSGLPNDRFSAERPEGSISTLTIQRTEQRDSAMYRCASSRGLAGEGEQFFGPGTRLTVL.

CDR3 loop: CASRELNSPLHF. For the CDR3, the DNA is TGTGCCAGCAGAGAACTCAATTCACCCCTCCACTTT. The chain couples TRBV27 to TRBJ1-6; D unclear. Deletions cut 6 bases from V and 7 bases from J, with 7 bases between. This CDR3 spans 12 amino acids. Germline loops: CDR1 MNHEY, CDR2 SMNVEV (reference sequence).

The CDR3 spells CASRSSGGHTGELFF. CDR3 DNA: TGCGCCAGCAGATCTAGCGGGGGGCACACCGGGGAGCTGTTTTTT. V is TRBV5-1 and J is TRBJ2-2; 11 bases line up with TRBD2. Germline CDR1 and CDR2: SGHRS and YFSETQ. V lost 5 bases, J lost 3 bases, and 3 bases stayed unmatched. This CDR3 region has 15 residues.

This clone was observed a few times. DNA for the CDR3: TGTGCCAGCAGAACCCCAGGTGACTATGGCTACACCTTC. Encoded protein: CASRTPGDYGYTF. The J gene is TRBJ1-2, the V gene TRBV12-3 or TRBV12-4; no firm D call. The CDR3 is made up of 13 amino acids. V lost 6 bases and J lost 3, with 11 bases in between.

The gene calls are TRBV7-9 and TRBJ2-1; D gene ambiguous. Trimming stripped 5 bases from V and 1 base from J, with 9 bases between. CDR3 length: 14 amino acids. Germline loops: CDR1 SEHNR, CDR2 FQNEAQ (reference sequence). The chain's CDR3 is CASSRSGSYNEQFF. CDR3 DNA sequence: TGTGCCAGCAGCAGGAGTGGTTCCTACAATGAGCAGTTCTTC. Filled out from reference TRBV7-9 and TRBJ2-1, the complete variable domain reads DTGVSQNPRHKITKRGQNVTFRCDPISEHNRLYWYRQTLGQGPEFLTYFQNEAQLEKSRLLSDRFSAERPKGSFSTLEIQRTEQGDSAMYLCASSRSGSYNEQFFGPGTRLTVL.

The V call is TRBV28, the J call TRBJ1-2, with D unclear. The V gene lost 10 bases and the J gene lost 5 bases, with 14 bases spanning the gap. The germline CDR1 and CDR2 sequences are MDHEN and SYDVKM. This CDR3 is built from 12 residues. This chain's CDR3 is CAISTGKYGYTF. The CDR3 DNA follows: TGTGCCATCTCGACTGGCAAATATGGCTACACCTTC.

The rearrangement joins TRBV5-1 to TRBJ2-7; tentatively, D is TRBD2 (6 bases). Germline V CDR1 and CDR2: SGHRS, YFSETQ. The CDR3 loop spans 17 amino acids. The V end was cut by 0 bases, the J end by 0 bases, with 16 bases between. CDR3 in DNA: TGCGCCAGCAGCTTGGACGTCGGGGGATTTAGCTCCTACGAGCAGTACTTC. Encoded protein: CASSLDVGGFSSYEQYF.

The gene calls are TRBV6-5 and TRBJ2-1, with 10 bases fitting TRBD1. The germline V gene has CDR1 MNHEY and CDR2 SVGAGI. Unmatched junction bases numbered 5, after V lost 5 bases and J lost 4 bases. The length of the CDR3 is 15 residues. CDR3 sequence (DNA): TGTGCCAGCAGTCTTGGACAGGGGGTGTACAATGAGCAGTTCTTC. Protein sequence: CASSLGQGVYNEQFF.

The chain carries TRBV12-3 or TRBV12-4 and TRBJ1-1; a possible D gene is TRBD1 (5 bases). Trimming pared 7 bases from V and 8 bases from J, leaving 14 bases between. The CDR3 sequence is 12 residues long. The CDR3 protein is CASKIGVGEAFF. The CDR3, as DNA: TGTGCCAGCAAAATAGGGGTCGGAGAAGCTTTCTTT.

The CDR3 sequence is CASSILTGGHNYGYTF. CDR3 nucleotide sequence: TGTGCCAGTAGTATACTGACAGGGGGCCATAACTATGGCTACACCTTC. This chain uses TRBV19 with TRBJ1-2; TRBD1 agrees at 10 bases. Germline values: CDR1 LNHDA, CDR2 SQIVND (reference sequence). Trimming cost V 2 bases and J 1 base; bases outside gene matches: 4. The CDR3 is 16 amino acids.

This clone has more than one count but fewer than ten. The V call is TRBV6-4, the J call TRBJ1-6; possibly TRBD1 for D (5 bases). V was shortened by 2 bases and J by 8 bases, with 7 bases between the two germline ends. The CDR3 is made up of 13 amino acids. The germline gives CDR1 MRHNA, CDR2 SNTAGT. CDR3 region: CASSDDSHSPLHF. For the CDR3, the DNA is TGTGCCAGCAGTGACGACAGCCATTCACCCCTCCACTTT.

This clone was seen more than once but under ten times. The J gene is TRBJ2-7, the V gene TRBV11-2; TRBD1 matches at 8 bases. V lost 1 base to trimming and J lost 6 bases; unmatched junction nucleotides: 8. The CDR3 loop spans 15 amino acids. Germline-derived CDR1 and CDR2 are SGHAT and FQNNGV. This chain's CDR3 is CASSLGSGGWGEQYF. Written as DNA, the CDR3 is TGTGCCAGCAGCTTAGGATCAGGGGGCTGGGGCGAGCAGTACTTC.

The chain employs TRBV12-5 and TRBJ2-3; D is possibly TRBD2 (6 bases). CDR3 length: 14 amino acids. V was trimmed by 7 bases and J by 4 bases, leaving 15 bases between them. CDR1 is LGHNT and CDR2 is FRNRAP in the germline V gene. CDR3 nucleotide sequence: TGTGCTAGTGCTACCCCATCGGGGGCAGATACGCAGTATTTT. This translates into CASATPSGADTQYF.

This clone is a singleton in its sample. This chain's CDR3 is CASSFGGETQYF. CDR3 nucleotides: TGTGCCAGCAGCTTTGGCGGTGAGACCCAGTACTTC. The chain carries TRBV7-6 and TRBJ2-5; D unresolved. CDR1 is SGHVS and CDR2 is FNYEAQ in the germline V gene. The V end was cut by 3 bases, the J end by 5 bases, with 7 bases between. The CDR3 is made up of 12 amino acids.

This clone appeared a few times. The V call is TRBV2, the J call TRBJ1-1; 7 bases are a match to TRBD1. The CDR3 is 15 residues long. The germline CDR1 and CDR2 sequences are SNHLY and FYNNEI. With 1 base clipped from V and 4 bases from J, the junction kept 6 bases outside the gene matches. CDR3 loop: CASSEETGIPTEAFF. DNA of the CDR3: TGTGCCAGCAGTGAAGAGACAGGGATCCCCACTGAAGCTTTCTTT.

CDR3 nucleotide sequence: TGTGCCAGTAGTATAACTGACTGGAGAGGGTACGAGCCCCAGCATTTT. It is translated as CASSITDWRGYEPQHF. The chain is built from TRBV19 and TRBJ1-5, with D uncertain. This CDR3 contains 16 residues. V dropped 2 bases and J dropped 8 bases, with 19 bases sitting between them. The germline gives CDR1 LNHDA, CDR2 SQIVND (reference sequence).

The J gene is TRBJ2-2, the V gene TRBV5-1; 7 bases are a match to TRBD1. V shed 7 bases, J shed 4 bases, and the junction held 7 bases outside the gene matches. Germline V gene sequence: CDR1 SGHRS, CDR2 YFSETQ. This CDR3 comprises 14 residues. For the CDR3, the DNA is TGCGCCAGCTGGGACAGTAGAACCACCGGGGAGCTGTTTTTT. Its translation is CASWDSRTTGELFF.

The chain recombines TRBV4-1 with TRBJ1-5; 7 bases agree with TRBD1. Germline trimming cut 1 base from V and 6 bases from J; bases unmatched to any gene: 12. The CDR3 spans 17 residues. The germline V gene encodes CDR1 MGHRA and CDR2 YSYEKL. CDR3: CASSQVSVRGNFQPQHF. The DNA for the CDR3 is TGCGCCAGCAGCCAAGTAAGTGTCAGGGGGAATTTTCAGCCCCAGCATTTT.

V is TRBV5-1 and J is TRBJ2-1; 11 bases line up with TRBD1. The CDR3 has 13 amino acids. Trimming at V came to 4 bases and at J to 8 bases, leaving 2 bases not matched to a gene. CDR1 is SGHRS, CDR2 YFSETQ, per germline. The CDR3 loop is CASSRGQGDEQFF. As DNA, the CDR3 is TGCGCCAGCAGCCGGGGACAGGGGGATGAGCAGTTCTTC.

The genes are TRBV3-1 (or the pseudogene TRBV3-2) and TRBJ2-3; TRBD1 is a possible D gene (5 bases). Germline CDR1 is LGHDT and CDR2 is YNNKEL (reference sequence). V gave up 4 bases and J gave up 6 bases, with 8 bases separating them. The CDR3 runs to 12 residues. The CDR3 nucleotides read TGTGCCAGCAGCCCTACAGGTGATACGCAGTATTTT. As protein: CASSPTGDTQYF.

The CDR3, as DNA: TGTGCCAGCAGCTCTCGAGGGACAGTAGGAACAGATACGCAGTATTTT. Amino acids: CASSSRGTVGTDTQYF. This sequence joins TRBV11-2 and TRBJ2-3; 7 bases agree with TRBD1. CDR3 length equals 16 residues. Per the germline V gene, CDR1 is SGHAT and CDR2 is FQNNGV. The V and J ends lost 4 bases and 3 bases, in that order; junction bases with no gene match: 10.

V is TRBV24-1 and J is TRBJ2-2, with 9 bases that match TRBD1. CDR3 length: 14 residues. V dropped 3 bases and J dropped 7; count of bases not matched to a gene: 2. Germline CDR1 is KGHDR and CDR2 is SFDVKD. The CDR3 region is CATSDRTGVGELFF. Here the CDR3 DNA reads TGTGCCACCAGTGATCGGACAGGGGTCGGGGAGCTGTTTTTT.

The CDR3 spells CASSPWGSADEQYV. The CDR3 nucleotides read TGCGCCAGCAGCCCTTGGGGCTCCGCGGACGAGCAGTACGTC. The chain couples TRBV5-1 to TRBJ2-7, with D perhaps TRBD1 (5 bases). Trimming left V 4 bases short and J 5 bases short, with 16 bases between. Germline V gene lookup returns CDR1 SGHRS and CDR2 YFSETQ. The CDR3 is 14 amino acids.

The V call is TRBV6-2 or TRBV6-3, the J call TRBJ2-1; D unresolved. V was trimmed by 6 bases and J by 9 bases, leaving 18 bases between them. The germline V gene has CDR1 MNHEY and CDR2 SVGEGT. The CDR3 is 14 residues long. As DNA, the CDR3 is TGTGCCAGCAGCCAAGACCGGGTGCGTGGTGAGCAGTTCTTC. This codes for CASSQDRVRGEQFF.